This entry is about one T cell receptor beta chain. This specimen belongs to a study of Ad26.COV2.S vaccination and SARS-CoV-2 variants. V was pared by 2 bases and J by 5 bases, with 6 bases between. From germline, CDR1 is SNHLY and CDR2 FYNNEI. The CDR3 loop spans 12 amino acids. Using immunoSEQ multiplex PCR, the repertoire was profiled, and TCRdb retains in-frame clones only, with some absent. Among some 330,000 clones listed, 90% were seen once. Treatment defined: some 20 received Ad26.COV2.S at low or high dose, single or two shots; about 5 received placebo; per-sample allocation not given. The study sampled participants on day 63 after the first vaccine or placebo injection. This Boston cohort included adults aged 18-55 years.

This TCR was recovered from a person between 18 and 60 years old who received the Ad26.COV2.S COVID-19 vaccine or a placebo. V is TRBV2 and J is TRBJ2-5; D ambiguous. The sequences come from peripheral blood, collected in a trial of Ad26.COV2.S vaccine versus placebo. CDR3 nucleotides: TGTGCCAGCAGTGAACTGGCGGAGACCCAGTACTTC. Translated, it gives CASSELAETQYF.